The 28 T cell receptor beta chains below were found in one sample sequenced in a study of T cell changes during pregnancy in multiple sclerosis (dated by TCRdb to between 2018 and 2021). The library was produced with the immunoSEQ multiplex PCR assay. Entries here come from immuneACCESS through TCRdb and include only in-frame sequences with V and J called. Some clones fail to appear in such tables; in the studies checked, an unresolved V gene covers under half of the shortfall, and the cause of the remainder is unknown. This sample lists over 100,000 clones; about 90% were detected once. About 1.5% of the sample is taken by the ten largest. The input for sequencing was peripheral blood, taken in the third trimester of pregnancy. The receptors shown here come from a female donor with multiple sclerosis, enrolled in a pregnancy study.

CDR3 protein: CAIRDRGTSYEQYF. The CDR3 DNA sequence: TGTGCCATCAGGGACAGGGGGACTTCCTACGAGCAGTACTTC. The rearrangement joins TRBV10-3 to TRBJ2-7, with TRBD1 matching 10 bases. The V gene end was trimmed by 6 bases and the J gene end by 1 base; junction bases not matched to a gene: 3. This CDR3 is built from 14 residues. Germline loops: CDR1 ENHRY, CDR2 SYGVKD.

This rearrangement joins TRBV9 to TRBJ1-2, with a weak D call TRBD1 (6 bases). From germline, CDR1 is SGDLS and CDR2 YYNGEE. CDR3 size: 17 residues. Trimming stripped 3 bases from V and 3 bases from J, with 21 bases between. The CDR3 nucleotides read TGTGCCAGCAGCGCGACAGGAGGTCCCCCGTATGACTATGGCTACACCTTC. Protein product: CASSATGGPPYDYGYTF. The variable domain in full, with the rest retrieved from reference TRBV9 and TRBJ1-2, is DSGVTQTPKHLITATGQRVTLRCSPRSGDLSVYWYQQSLDQGLQFLIQYYNGEERAKGNILERFSAQQFPDLHSELNLSSLELGDSALYFCASSATGGPPYDYGYTFGSGTRLTVV.

V usage is TRBV5-8 and J usage is TRBJ2-7, with D possibly matching TRBD1 (6 bases). The CDR3 spans 17 residues. Trimming cost V 1 base and J 4 bases, with 21 bases left between them. Germline loops: CDR1 SGHTS, CDR2 YDEGEE. The CDR3: CASSLSREGVRTYEQYF. The CDR3 DNA is TGTGCCAGCAGCTTGTCCAGAGAGGGGGTAAGGACGTACGAGCAGTACTTC.

The rearrangement uses TRBV18 and TRBJ2-2; tentatively, D is TRBD1 (5 bases). Trimming shortened V by 3 bases and J by 6 bases, and 14 bases separated the two germline ends. CDR3 length equals 15 residues. The V gene's germline CDR1 is KGHSH and CDR2 LQKENI. The CDR3 region is CASSPQGSPSGELFF. The CDR3 nucleotides read TGTGCCAGCTCACCTCAGGGCAGTCCCTCCGGGGAGCTGTTTTTT.

V gene TRBV15 combines with J gene TRBJ2-3, with 10 bases that match TRBD2. The CDR3 is made up of 17 amino acids. Losses at the gene ends were 6 bases for V and 6 bases for J; bases not matched to a gene: 15. Germline CDR1 reads LNHNV; CDR2 reads YYDKDF (reference sequence). The CDR3, as DNA: TGTGCCACCAGAGCCCTGGGAGGAGCGGGGGGGCCTGATACGCAGTATTTT. This gives the protein CATRALGGAGGPDTQYF.

The V gene is TRBV21-1, the J gene TRBJ1-2; the tabulated D call, TRBD1, remains unverified against the DNA. TRBV21-1 is listed as a pseudogene. There are 16 residues in the CDR3. CDR3 in DNA: TGTGCCAGCAGCAAAACCCACCTAGCAGGGGGCTATGGCTACACCTTC. Translated, it gives CASSKTHLAGGYGYTF.

The V call is TRBV18, the J call TRBJ1-1, with TRBD1 matching over 9 bases. CDR3 length: 17 residues. CDR1 is KGHSH and CDR2 is LQKENI in the germline V gene. The V segment lost 1 base and the J segment 0 bases; nucleotides outside the gene matches: 6. CDR3: CASSPLGTGSLNTEAFF. The CDR3 bases are TGTGCCAGCTCACCACTGGGGACAGGGAGTTTGAACACTGAAGCTTTCTTT.

The V gene is TRBV5-4, the J gene TRBJ2-7; D perhaps matches TRBD1 (6 bases). Per the germline V gene, CDR1 is SGHNT and CDR2 is YYREEE (reference sequence). The CDR3 consists of 15 residues. The ends were cut back, 4 bases at V and 3 bases at J, with 17 bases in the middle. CDR3 amino acids: CASSVGGLIGYEQYF. The DNA for the CDR3 is TGTGCCAGCAGCGTAGGGGGTTTGATCGGCTACGAGCAGTACTTC.

This clone has more than one count but fewer than ten. The CDR3 loop is CASSFGQGNYGYTF. The CDR3 DNA reads as TGTGCCAGCAGCTTCGGACAGGGAAACTATGGCTACACCTTC. This chain connects TRBV7-9 to TRBJ1-2, with 8 bases matching TRBD1. After removal of 3 bases from V and 2 bases from J, the junction contained 2 bases not matched to a gene. Germline CDR1 and CDR2: SEHNR and FQNEAQ (reference sequence). The CDR3 extends over 14 amino acids.

To note about this clone: The junction and the germline gene differ at one end; a read error may be behind it. The chain couples TRBV6-1 to TRBJ2-3, with 10 bases fitting TRBD2. The CDR3 length is 13 residues. Germline CDR1 and CDR2: MNHNS and SASEGT. The CDR3 DNA is TGTGCCGGCAGGACTAGCGGAAAAGATACGCAGTATTTT. It translates to CAGRTSGKDTQYF.

The DNA for the CDR3 is TGTGCCAGTAGCCTCGACACAGGGCTTCATCAGCCCCAGCATTTT. Protein product: CASSLDTGLHQPQHF. The V and J genes are TRBV19 and TRBJ1-5, with D possibly TRBD1 on 6 matching bases. This CDR3 has 15 amino acids. V lost 6 bases and J lost 5, with 17 bases in between. The germline V gene has CDR1 LNHDA and CDR2 SQIVND (reference sequence).

This clone is a singleton in its sample. The rearrangement links TRBV28 to TRBJ1-2, with 7 bases fitting TRBD1. J lost 5 bases, V lost 8 bases, and 8 bases had no gene match. Germline V CDR1 and CDR2: MDHEN, SYDVKM. This CDR3 is 13 amino acids long. The CDR3 protein is CASGTLQGYGYTF. The CDR3, as DNA: TGTGCCAGCGGAACGTTACAGGGGTATGGCTACACCTTC.

This sequence joins TRBV2 and TRBJ2-4; 12 nucleotides agree with TRBD2. With V trimmed by 3 bases and J by 4 bases, 13 bases remained unmatched. CDR1 and CDR2 (germline): SNHLY, FYNNEI. This CDR3 comprises 19 residues. DNA of the CDR3: TGTGCCAGCAGTGAGAGGGCTAGCGGGGGGGCGGGGGGTAAAAACATTCAGTACTTC. Protein: CASSERASGGAGGKNIQYF. The entire variable domain, with the rest obtained from reference TRBV2 and TRBJ2-4, is as follows: EPEVTQTPSHQVTQMGQEVILRCVPISNHLYFYWYRQILGQKVEFLVSFYNNEISEKSEIFDDQFSVERPDGSNFTLKIRSTKLEDSAMYFCASSERASGGAGGKNIQYFGAGTRLSVL.

The J gene is TRBJ2-5, the V gene TRBV30; 10 bases are a match to TRBD1. In germline, CDR1 is GTSNPN, CDR2 SVGIG (reference sequence). The V and J ends lost 2 bases and 3 bases, in that order; junction bases with no gene match: 3. The CDR3 runs 14 residues. The CDR3, as DNA: TGTGCCTGGAGTCGGGGGACAGGGGAAGAGACCCAGTACTTC. Translated: CAWSRGTGEETQYF.

This chain joins TRBV5-4 and TRBJ2-1; 7 bases are a match to TRBD1. Germline loops: CDR1 SGHNT, CDR2 YYREEE (reference sequence). Trimming removed 3 bases from V and 7 bases from J; junction bases left unmatched: 4. The CDR3 spans 13 residues. CDR3 sequence reads: CASSSDRTNEQFF. The CDR3, as DNA: TGTGCCAGCAGCTCGGACAGGACGAATGAGCAGTTCTTC.

The genes are TRBV18 and TRBJ2-3; D gene uncertain. Looked up from germline, CDR1 is KGHSH and CDR2 is LQKENI. This CDR3 comprises 12 residues. Trimming stripped 6 bases from V and 0 bases from J, with 4 bases between. The CDR3 here is CASSTSTDTQYF. CDR3 nucleotide sequence: TGTGCCAGCTCCACTAGCACAGATACGCAGTATTTT.

The chain links TRBV6-1 to TRBJ1-1; TRBD1 is a possible D gene (5 bases). V lost 6 bases and J lost 5, with 19 bases in between. CDR3 length: 15 amino acids. CDR1 and CDR2 (germline): MNHNS, SASEGT. DNA of the CDR3: TGTGCCAGCAGCGGGTCGACAGTCCTGGGAACTGAAGCTTTCTTT. This translates into CASSGSTVLGTEAFF.

The chain links TRBV7-2 to TRBJ2-1; possible D gene TRBD1, 5 bases. Trimming left V 5 bases short and J 4 bases short, with 15 bases between. The CDR3 runs 15 residues. Germline-derived CDR1 and CDR2 are SGHTA and FQGNSA. The DNA for the CDR3 is TGTGCCAGCAGCCTCGAAGGGGCCCGGTACAATGAGCAGTTCTTC. Translating it yields CASSLEGARYNEQFF.

The chain recombines TRBV13 with TRBJ1-4, with 7 bases that match TRBD1. The CDR3 length is 17 residues. Germline CDR1 is PRHDT and CDR2 is FYEKMQ (reference sequence). V gave up 1 base and J gave up 0 bases; unmatched junction bases: 5. CDR3 loop: CASSLAAGGPTNEKLFF. The DNA for the CDR3 is TGTGCCAGCAGCTTAGCGGCAGGGGGACCAACTAATGAAAAACTGTTTTTT.

The chain links TRBV6-5 to TRBJ1-5, with 8 bases identical to TRBD1. There are 15 residues in the CDR3. Losses at the gene ends were 5 bases for V and 0 bases for J; bases not matched to a gene: 3. The germline CDR1 and CDR2 sequences are MNHEY and SVGAGI. The CDR3 DNA reads TGTGCCAGCAGTCCCGACAGGGGTAGCAATCAGCCCCAGCATTTT. This translates into CASSPDRGSNQPQHF.

The V call is TRBV28, the J call TRBJ2-7; TRBD1 aligns across 7 bases. Germline-derived CDR1 and CDR2 are MDHEN and SYDVKM. V trimming: 5 bases; J trimming: 2 bases; junction bases outside the gene matches: 9. This CDR3 comprises 15 residues. This chain's CDR3 is CASSPPGQAPYEQYF. CDR3 nucleotide sequence: TGTGCCAGCAGTCCGCCCGGACAGGCACCCTACGAGCAGTACTTC.

The chain has TRBV7-8 and TRBJ1-1; D is ambiguous. V lost 5 bases and J 10 bases, leaving 17 bases between the germline ends. There are 13 residues in the CDR3. Germline V CDR1 and CDR2: SGHVS, FQNEAQ. The CDR3 DNA follows: TGTGCCAGCAGCCAATCGACCGGGAAGGCAGCTTTCTTT. Translating gives CASSQSTGKAAFF.

The V call is TRBV27, the J call TRBJ2-2; TRBD2 matches 7 bases. Germline CDR1 and CDR2: MNHEY and SMNVEV (reference sequence). The V gene end was trimmed by 2 bases and the J gene end by 5 bases; junction bases not matched to a gene: 2. This CDR3 contains 14 residues. Here the CDR3 DNA reads TGTGCCAGCAGTTTACTCGGGGGGACCGGGGAGCTGTTTTTT. Translating it yields CASSLLGGTGELFF.

The CDR3 loop is CASSVLTGGLSSGANVLTF. CDR3 coding DNA: TGTGCCAGCAGTGTACTAACAGGGGGGCTGAGCTCTGGGGCCAACGTCCTGACTTTC. The chain uses TRBV6-1 and TRBJ2-6, with 8 bases lining up with TRBD1. The germline gives CDR1 MNHNS, CDR2 SASEGT. The ends lost 4 bases at V and 0 bases at J; junction bases unmatched: 11. The CDR3 consists of 19 residues.

The chain joins TRBV27 to TRBJ1-2, with 7 bases lining up with TRBD1. Germline loops: CDR1 MNHEY, CDR2 SMNVEV (reference sequence). This CDR3 has 11 residues. After removal of 9 bases from V and 7 bases from J, the junction contained 5 bases not matched to a gene. CDR3 nucleotides: TGTGCCAGTGGGACAGACGGTGGCTACACCTTC. Its translation is CASGTDGGYTF.

The chain carries TRBV10-3 and TRBJ2-2; tentative D call: TRBD2 (5 bases). CDR3 length: 15 amino acids. V lost 4 bases and J lost 3, with 12 bases in between. Germline values: CDR1 ENHRY, CDR2 SYGVKD. CDR3 sequence: CAISVGLADTGELFF. For the CDR3, the DNA is TGTGCCATCAGTGTAGGCCTAGCCGACACCGGGGAGCTGTTTTTT.

This chain connects TRBV6-5 to TRBJ2-7; 8 bases fit TRBD1. V was clipped by 2 bases and J by 3 bases; unmatched bases: 6. CDR3 length: 15 amino acids. The germline V gene encodes CDR1 MNHEY and CDR2 SVGAGI. The CDR3 reads CASSYDRDRGYEQYF. CDR3 nucleotide sequence: TGTGCCAGCAGTTACGACCGTGACAGGGGCTACGAGCAGTACTTC.

The chain joins TRBV5-1 to TRBJ2-1; D ambiguous. This CDR3 comprises 13 residues. The ends were cut back, 2 bases at V and 8 bases at J, with 11 bases in the middle. Germline V gives CDR1 SGHRS, CDR2 YFSETQ. The CDR3 loop reads CASSLERGDEQFF. CDR3 DNA sequence: TGCGCCAGCAGCTTAGAGCGCGGCGATGAGCAGTTCTTC.